The TCR beta chain described here comes from a study of blood T cell repertoires in COVID-19. This CDR3 has 16 residues. The V segment lost 0 bases and the J segment 4 bases; nucleotides outside the gene matches: 4. Germline V gene lookup returns CDR1 LGHNA and CDR2 YNFKEQ. Some clones are missing from TCRdb's copy, which holds only in-frame ones; the method was immunoSEQ multiplex PCR. This sample has some 130,000 clones; around 88% occur once, and the top ten carry 10%. This receptor was obtained from a man aged 45-60 years with acute or convalescent COVID-19. The specimen sequenced was peripheral blood. The gene calls are TRBV4-2 and TRBJ2-5; 11 nucleotides line up with TRBD1. The CDR3 DNA reads as TGTGCCAGCAGCCAAGATGCCGGGACAGGGGGAGAGACCCAGTACTTC. Residues: CASSQDAGTGGETQYF.